A single sample is the source of the 13 T cell receptor beta chains below, sequenced in a study of CD8 T cells in ankylosing spondylitis (dated by TCRdb to about 2017). No antigens are known for them. General study outcomes and caveats: A TCR beta motif made up of seven or eight highly homologous amino acid variants appeared to be characteristic of blood from ankylosing spondylitis patients.

Receptor amplification or capture employed 5' RACE. TCRdb shows the sequencer as Illumina HiSeq 2500. TCRdb reanalyzed the raw reads on its own, using fastp at Q25 for trimming and MiXCR for clone calling, and kept in-frame beta chains. Each record represents a unique CDR3 protein, reported with the most common genes and DNA among its rows. The table for this sample lists fewer than 750,000 distinct CDR3 sequences; 15% to 20% of them were counted only once. The ten largest clones take up roughly a fifth of the sample. The sample was blood, either unsorted or a sorted T cell fraction (not recorded which). All receptors come from a male donor with ankylosing spondylitis.

This chain joins TRBV4-1 and TRBJ2-7; tentatively, D is TRBD1 (6 bases). Germline-derived CDR1 and CDR2 are MGHRA and YSYEKL. V lost 3 bases to trimming and J lost 1 base, with 13 bases between them. The CDR3 has 15 residues. The CDR3 DNA sequence: TGCGCCAGCAGCCAGAGGGACACCGAGTCCTACGAGCAGTACTTC. This encodes CASSQRDTESYEQYF.

The chain is built from TRBV7-9 and TRBJ1-1; D ambiguous. The V and J ends lost 6 bases and 5 bases respectively, with 10 bases between them. From germline, CDR1 is SEHNR and CDR2 FQNEAQ (reference sequence). There are 12 residues in the CDR3. This chain's CDR3 is CASSRSATEAFF. The CDR3 DNA reads TGTGCCAGCAGTCGGTCTGCGACTGAAGCTTTCTTT.

The V gene is TRBV10-3, the J gene TRBJ1-5; the D gene is possibly TRBD1 (5 bases). Germline lookup yields CDR1 ENHRY and CDR2 SYGVKD. The CDR3 length is 13 residues. Trimming pared 3 bases from V and 6 bases from J, leaving 9 bases between. This CDR3 reads CAISDQGGQPQHF. CDR3 sequence (DNA): TGTGCCATCAGTGATCAGGGTGGTCAGCCCCAGCATTTT.

A few counts support this clonotype. This chain uses TRBV6-5 with TRBJ1-1, with D possibly being TRBD1 (6 bases). Germline CDR1 MNHEY, CDR2 SVGAGI. Trimming removed 7 bases from V and 6 bases from J, with 9 bases in between. This CDR3 spans 11 amino acids. CDR3 sequence reads: CASIKGAEAFF. CDR3 DNA: TGTGCCAGCATCAAGGGGGCTGAAGCTTTCTTT.

The rearrangement links TRBV4-1 to TRBJ1-2; no firm D call. Trimming removed 0 bases from V and 0 bases from J, with 11 bases in between. Germline CDR1 is MGHRA and CDR2 is YSYEKL. This CDR3 region has 16 residues. The CDR3 here is CASSQDWPLANYGYTF. In DNA form, the CDR3 reads TGCGCCAGCAGCCAAGATTGGCCGCTAGCTAACTATGGCTACACCTTC.

The rearrangement links TRBV29-1 to TRBJ2-7; 8 bases are shared with TRBD2. The CDR3 has 13 amino acids. In germline, CDR1 is SQVTM, CDR2 ANQGSEA. After removal of 0 bases from V and 6 bases from J, the junction contained 4 bases not matched to a gene. The CDR3 nucleotides read TGCAGCGTTGAAGAAAGTCTAGCGGGCGAGCAGTACTTC. Its translation: CSVEESLAGEQYF.

In this sample, this clonotype turned up many times. This chain uses TRBV29-1 with TRBJ2-7, with D uncertain. CDR1 SQVTM and CDR2 ANQGSEA come from the germline V gene. The CDR3 is 11 residues long. V lost 7 bases and J lost 3, with 10 bases in between. The CDR3 spells CSARSGYEQYF. The CDR3 DNA follows: TGCAGCGCCCGAAGTGGCTACGAGCAGTACTTC.

The CDR3, as DNA: TGTGCCAGCACGCCCGACGACAGGGACAATCAGCCCCAGCATTTT. It yields the protein CASTPDDRDNQPQHF. V usage is TRBV6-2 or TRBV6-3 and J usage is TRBJ1-5; TRBD1 matches at 7 bases. CDR3 length: 15 residues. The V segment lost 7 bases and the J segment 3 bases; nucleotides outside the gene matches: 9. Per germline, CDR1 MNHEY and CDR2 SVGEGT.

The CDR3 is CASSSGLAGGPNRFF. For the CDR3, the DNA is TGTGCCAGCAGCTCGGGACTAGCGGGAGGGCCTAATCGGTTCTTC. This rearrangement joins TRBV7-2 to TRBJ2-1; 16 nucleotides agree with TRBD2. V was clipped by 4 bases and J by 15 bases; unmatched bases: 9. CDR1 is SGHTA, CDR2 FQGNSA, per germline. This CDR3 has 15 amino acids. Variable domain in full (rest from reference TRBV7-2 and TRBJ2-1): GAGVSQSPSNKVTEKGKDVELRCDPISGHTALYWYRQSLGQGLEFLIYFQGNSAPDKSGLPSDRFSAERTGGSVSTLTIQRTQQEDSAVYLCASSSGLAGGPNRFFGPGTRLTVL.

The chain's CDR3 is CASKGHETQYF. CDR3 bases: TGTGCCAGCAAGGGGCACGAGACCCAGTACTTC. The genes are TRBV28 and TRBJ2-5; maybe TRBD1 (5 bases). Germline CDR1 reads MDHEN; CDR2 reads SYDVKM. Trimming left V 7 bases short and J 5 bases short, with 8 bases between. This CDR3 is 11 amino acids long. The full variable domain, rest sourced from reference TRBV28 and TRBJ2-5, is DVKVTQSSRYLVKRTGEKVFLECVQDMDHENMFWYRQDPGLGLRLIYFSYDVKMKEKGDIPEGYSVSREKKERFSLILESASTNQTSMYLCASKGHETQYFGPGTRLLVL.

This clonotype was seen only a few times. This chain links TRBV29-1 with TRBJ1-1; 10 nucleotides line up with TRBD1. This CDR3 contains 13 residues. Unmatched junction bases numbered 4, after V lost 7 bases and J lost 2 bases. The germline CDR1 and CDR2 sequences are SQVTM and ANQGSEA. The chain's CDR3 is CSGDRGRNTEAFF. Here the CDR3 DNA reads TGCAGCGGGGACAGGGGACGTAACACTGAAGCTTTCTTT.

This clonotype was seen repeatedly, ten times or more. This sequence joins TRBV5-1 and TRBJ2-1; D remains ambiguous. The V gene lost 4 bases and the J gene lost 0 bases, with 5 bases spanning the gap. The CDR3 has 13 amino acids. The germline V gene encodes CDR1 SGHRS and CDR2 YFSETQ. CDR3 in amino acids: CASSESSYNEQFF. The CDR3 DNA reads TGCGCCAGCAGCGAAAGCTCCTACAATGAGCAGTTCTTC.

The chain carries TRBV7-8 and TRBJ1-1; 8 positions agree with TRBD1. From germline, CDR1 is SGHVS and CDR2 FQNEAQ. V trimming: 7 bases; J trimming: 4 bases; junction bases outside the gene matches: 11. This CDR3 is 15 amino acids long. The CDR3 DNA is TGTGCCAGCAACATTCAGGGGGCGATGGCCACTGAAGCTTTCTTT. As protein: CASNIQGAMATEAFF.